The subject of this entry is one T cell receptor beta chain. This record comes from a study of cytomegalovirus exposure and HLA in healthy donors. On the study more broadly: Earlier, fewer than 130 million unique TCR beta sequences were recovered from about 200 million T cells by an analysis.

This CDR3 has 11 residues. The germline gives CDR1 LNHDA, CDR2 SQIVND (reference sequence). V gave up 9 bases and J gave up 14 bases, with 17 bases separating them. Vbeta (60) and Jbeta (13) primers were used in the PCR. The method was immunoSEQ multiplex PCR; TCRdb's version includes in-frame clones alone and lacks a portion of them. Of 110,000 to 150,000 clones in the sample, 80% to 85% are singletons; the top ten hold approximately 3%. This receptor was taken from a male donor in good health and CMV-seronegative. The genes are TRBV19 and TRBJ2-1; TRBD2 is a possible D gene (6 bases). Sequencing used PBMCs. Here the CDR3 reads CASLGLWVKFF. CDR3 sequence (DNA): TGTGCCAGCTTAGGACTATGGGTAAAGTTCTTC.